The 19 T cell receptor beta chains listed next were all sequenced from one sample in a study of PD-1 blockade in mismatch repair-deficient tumors. The method was immunoSEQ multiplex PCR; TCRdb's version includes in-frame clones alone and lacks a portion of them. This sample yields some 100,000 clones, of which 70% to 85% are seen a single time; 6.3% belongs to the top ten. The sample was peripheral blood, taken less than 37 weeks after starting pembrolizumab. These receptors all stem from an adult with mismatch repair-deficient cancer.

There are many counts of this clone. J is TRBJ2-2 and V is TRBV29-1; tentative D call: TRBD1 (5 bases). CDR3 length equals 13 residues. Trimming cost V 7 bases and J 0 bases, with 9 bases left between them. From germline, CDR1 is SQVTM and CDR2 ANQGSEA. CDR3 sequence (DNA): TGCAGCGGCGGACATACGAACACCGGGGAGCTGTTTTTT. Encoded protein: CSGGHTNTGELFF.

The table lists this clone with a few counts. This chain connects TRBV2 to TRBJ2-3; 9 bases are shared with TRBD2. V was clipped by 11 bases and J by 3 bases; unmatched bases: 12. The CDR3 is 15 residues long. Germline CDR1 SNHLY, CDR2 FYNNEI. CDR3 sequence reads: CAFSGLAKVTDTQYF. In nucleotides, the CDR3 is TGTGCCTTTTCAGGACTAGCGAAAGTGACAGATACGCAGTATTTT. The full variable domain, in which reference TRBV2 and TRBJ2-3 provide the parts outside the CDR3, is EPEVTQTPSHQVTQMGQEVILRCVPISNHLYFYWYRQILGQKVEFLVSFYNNEISEKSEIFDDQFSVERPDGSNFTLKIRSTKLEDSAMYFCAFSGLAKVTDTQYFGPGTRLTVL.

This chain connects TRBV14 to TRBJ2-1; 11 bases align to TRBD2. Trimming at V came to 2 bases and at J to 3 bases, leaving 3 bases not matched to a gene. CDR1 is SGHDN, CDR2 FVKESK, per germline. This CDR3 has 16 amino acids. The DNA for the CDR3 is TGTGCCAGCAGCCAAACCGGGACTAGCGGCTACAATGAGCAGTTCTTC. Amino acid sequence: CASSQTGTSGYNEQFF.

The chain employs TRBV9 and TRBJ2-3, with 7 positions matching TRBD2. This CDR3 comprises 17 residues. Germline V gene lookup returns CDR1 SGDLS and CDR2 YYNGEE. V dropped 0 bases and J dropped 0; count of bases not matched to a gene: 7. This chain's CDR3 is CASSVGLAAGSTDTQYF. Here the CDR3 DNA reads TGTGCCAGCAGCGTAGGACTAGCTGCTGGGAGCACAGATACGCAGTATTTT. The full variable domain, rest sourced from reference TRBV9 and TRBJ2-3, is DSGVTQTPKHLITATGQRVTLRCSPRSGDLSVYWYQQSLDQGLQFLIQYYNGEERAKGNILERFSAQQFPDLHSELNLSSLELGDSALYFCASSVGLAAGSTDTQYFGPGTRLTVL.

The J gene is TRBJ2-5, the V gene TRBV14, with D perhaps matching TRBD1 or TRBD2 (5 bases each). V lost 1 base, J lost 3 bases, and 18 bases lay in between. The germline V gene encodes CDR1 SGHDN and CDR2 FVKESK. This CDR3 region has 17 residues. The chain's CDR3 is CASSQVLAGRFKETQYF. The CDR3 bases are TGTGCCAGCAGCCAAGTTTTGGCAGGGAGATTCAAAGAGACCCAGTACTTC. Full variable domain (outside the CDR3, taken from reference TRBV14 and TRBJ2-5): EAGVTQFPSHSVIEKGQTVTLRCDPISGHDNLYWYRRVMGKEIKFLLHFVKESKQDESGMPNNRFLAERTGGTYSTLKVQPAELEDSGVYFCASSQVLAGRFKETQYFGPGTRLLVL.

This clone was counted between two and nine times. The chain joins TRBV2 to TRBJ1-2; 7 nucleotides align to TRBD1. This CDR3 is 16 amino acids long. Germline V gene data show CDR1 as SNHLY and CDR2 as FYNNEI. V dropped 6 bases and J dropped 2; count of bases not matched to a gene: 12. This CDR3 is CASRDYLTGANYGYTF. Here the CDR3 DNA reads TGTGCCAGCAGGGATTATCTTACAGGGGCCAACTATGGCTACACCTTC. Based on the CDR3 plus reference TRBV2 and TRBJ1-2, the full variable domain is EPEVTQTPSHQVTQMGQEVILRCVPISNHLYFYWYRQILGQKVEFLVSFYNNEISEKSEIFDDQFSVERPDGSNFTLKIRSTKLEDSAMYFCASRDYLTGANYGYTFGSGTRLTVV.

This clone was found a few times. The chain employs TRBV10-3 and TRBJ2-3; maybe TRBD2 (6 bases). Germline CDR1 and CDR2: ENHRY and SYGVKD. The CDR3 has 16 amino acids. Trimming pared 0 bases from V and 1 base from J, leaving 11 bases between. The DNA of the CDR3 is TGTGCCATCAGTGAGTCGCTAGCTAGCGGCACAGATACGCAGTATTTT. Encoded protein: CAISESLASGTDTQYF.

The rearrangement uses TRBV10-1 and TRBJ2-1; TRBD2 is a possible D gene (6 bases). The CDR3 is made up of 15 amino acids. The ends were cut back, 3 bases at V and 1 base at J, with 10 bases in the middle. Germline V CDR1 and CDR2: WNHNN, SYGVQD (reference sequence). CDR3: CASSELGGSYNEQFF. In nucleotides, the CDR3 is TGCGCCAGCAGTGAATTGGGAGGTTCCTACAATGAGCAGTTCTTC.

The CDR3 coding sequence is TGTGCCAGCAGCCGCCCGGGTATTCATGAGCAGTTCTTC. Its translation is CASSRPGIHEQFF. V gene TRBV25-1 combines with J gene TRBJ2-1; unclear D gene. Looked up from germline, CDR1 is MGHDK and CDR2 is SYGVNS. Trimming shortened V by 6 bases and J by 8 bases, and 14 bases separated the two germline ends. This CDR3 spans 13 amino acids.

The sample holds one count of this clone. DNA for the CDR3: TGTGCCAGCAGCCCCCCGGGTTGGGAAGATACGCAGTATTTT. It codes for CASSPPGWEDTQYF. The chain has TRBV9 and TRBJ2-3; D call uncertain. The CDR3 covers 14 residues. The germline V gene encodes CDR1 SGDLS and CDR2 YYNGEE. V lost 4 bases, J lost 5 bases, and 14 bases lay in between.

The J gene is TRBJ2-5, the V gene TRBV11-3, with TRBD2 matching 11 bases. J was trimmed by 2 bases and V by 1 base; bases with no gene match: 3. The CDR3 totals 16 residues. Per germline, CDR1 SGHNT and CDR2 YENEEA. The CDR3 DNA is TGTGCCAGCAGCTTAGTTCTAGCGGGAGGTCAAGAGACCCAGTACTTC. Protein sequence: CASSLVLAGGQETQYF.

The chain employs TRBV7-9 and TRBJ2-7, with D tentatively TRBD1 or TRBD2 (5 bases each). The ends were cut back, 3 bases at V and 0 bases at J, with 9 bases in the middle. The V gene's germline CDR1 is SEHNR and CDR2 FQNEAQ (reference sequence). CDR3 length: 14 residues. Here the CDR3 reads CASSFTGLSYEQYF. For the CDR3, the DNA is TGTGCCAGCAGCTTTACAGGACTCTCCTACGAGCAGTACTTC.

The chain employs TRBV7-9 and TRBJ2-7; possible D gene TRBD2, 6 bases. CDR3 length: 13 amino acids. V lost 4 bases, J lost 5 bases, and 12 bases lay in between. Looked up from germline, CDR1 is SEHNR and CDR2 is FQNEAQ (reference sequence). The CDR3 nucleotides are TGTGCCAGCAGCTACCCTGGCGGGGACGAGCAGTACTTC. It translates to CASSYPGGDEQYF.

The gene calls are TRBV25-1 and TRBJ2-7; 11 nucleotides line up with TRBD2. This CDR3 has 16 residues. Per the germline V gene, CDR1 is MGHDK and CDR2 is SYGVNS. J gave up 4 bases and V 3 bases, and 8 bases lay outside the gene matches. For the CDR3, the DNA is TGTGCCAGCAGTGATAGGGGCGCTAGCGGGAGGTACGAGCAGTACTTC. Its protein product is CASSDRGASGRYEQYF.

V usage is TRBV7-8 and J usage is TRBJ1-2; D unclear. V was pared by 5 bases and J by 9 bases, with 22 bases between. CDR3 length: 15 amino acids. CDR1 SGHVS and CDR2 FQNEAQ come from the germline V gene. In DNA form, the CDR3 reads TGTGCCAGCAGCGCGGACCCGAGGACGGGTTTAAGCTACACCTTC. Translation gives CASSADPRTGLSYTF.

The rearrangement joins TRBV6-1 to TRBJ1-4, with TRBD1 matching 7 bases. CDR1 is MNHNS, CDR2 SASEGT, per germline. The CDR3 runs to 13 residues. V gave up 8 bases and J gave up 8 bases; unmatched junction bases: 8. The chain's CDR3 is CASQTGRREKLFF. DNA of the CDR3: TGTGCCAGCCAGACAGGGCGGCGAGAAAAACTGTTTTTT.

The chain is built from TRBV29-1 and TRBJ2-3; 11 bases are a match to TRBD1. V was clipped by 7 bases and J by 3 bases; unmatched bases: 3. This CDR3 comprises 13 residues. The germline V gene has CDR1 SQVTM and CDR2 ANQGSEA. The CDR3 spells CSDGTGGTDTQYF. As DNA, the CDR3 is TGCAGCGATGGGACAGGGGGGACAGATACGCAGTATTTT.

Written as DNA, the CDR3 is TGTGCCAGCAGTTCCGATGGCGGGACCTACAATGAGCAGTTCTTC. Translation gives CASSSDGGTYNEQFF. This chain uses TRBV6-5 with TRBJ2-1; tentative D call: TRBD2 (6 bases). Germline V gene sequence: CDR1 MNHEY, CDR2 SVGAGI. V shed 4 bases and J shed 2 bases, with 12 bases lying between them. This CDR3 has 15 residues.

The genes are TRBV15 and TRBJ2-3; D unresolved. V was clipped by 0 bases and J by 4 bases, with 11 bases between them. The CDR3 spans 15 residues. The germline V gene has CDR1 LNHNV and CDR2 YYDKDF (reference sequence). DNA of the CDR3: TGTGCCACCAGCAGAGATCCCGGGTATGCAGATACGCAGTATTTT. It yields the protein CATSRDPGYADTQYF.